This section outlines one T cell receptor (beta chain) sequence together with its context. This CDR3 is built from 17 residues. Study processing details: For nucleated cells, counts were estimated from reference gene primer amplification. The repertoire was sequenced with immunoSEQ multiplex PCR; TCRdb's copy has only in-frame clones and lacks some. The V and J calls and clone size are taken from that table; D and trimming were inferred from the DNA. In the table there are about 100,000 clones, 85% to 95% of which are singletons. The source of the sample is a study of blood T cell repertoires in COVID-19. The wider study: Samples taken during acute and convalescent COVID-19 were collected in the United States, Italy and Spain. In each case, the material was cDNA or gDNA derived from T cells, B-cell-depleted T cells, or PBMCs.

The chain is built from TRBV21-1 and TRBJ1-4; the table's D call TRBD1 went unverified against the DNA. TRBV21-1 is listed as a pseudogene. The sequence came from a man aged 45-60 years with active COVID-19. The sample comprised peripheral blood. The CDR3 nucleotides read TGTGCCAGCAGCAAACCCCTAGACAGTGCAACTAATGAAAAACTGTTTTTT. Protein product: CASSKPLDSATNEKLFF.